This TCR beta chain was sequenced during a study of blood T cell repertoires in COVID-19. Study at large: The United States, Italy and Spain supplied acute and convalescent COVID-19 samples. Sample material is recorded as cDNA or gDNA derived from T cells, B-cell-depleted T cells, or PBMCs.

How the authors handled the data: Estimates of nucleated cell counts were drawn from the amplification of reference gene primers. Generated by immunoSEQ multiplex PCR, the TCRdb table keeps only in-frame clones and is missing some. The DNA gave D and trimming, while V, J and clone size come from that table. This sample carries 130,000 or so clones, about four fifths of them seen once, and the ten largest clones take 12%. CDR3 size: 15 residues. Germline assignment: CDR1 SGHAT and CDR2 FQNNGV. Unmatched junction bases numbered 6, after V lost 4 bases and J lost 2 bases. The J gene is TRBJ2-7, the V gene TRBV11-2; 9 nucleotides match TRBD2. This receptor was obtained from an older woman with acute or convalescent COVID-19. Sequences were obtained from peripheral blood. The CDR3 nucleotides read TGTGCCAGCAGCTATGGAGCGGGGGGAACCTACGAGCAGTACTTC. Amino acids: CASSYGAGGTYEQYF.